This T cell receptor (beta chain) was observed in a study of CD8 T cells in Susac syndrome. It was negative isolation that provided the CD8+ and CD4+ T cells, whereas TEMRA cells were enriched by FACS. Germline-derived CDR1 and CDR2 are SGHKS and YYEKEE (reference sequence). This CDR3 comprises 16 residues. Reverse transcription used roughly 0.5 to 1 ug RNA and random hexamers. TCRdb reprocessed the immunoSEQ multiplex PCR reads via MiXCR and lists one record per CDR3 protein. Seen here are around 300,000 distinct CDR3 sequences, about 91% observed once, and the top ten hold approximately 0.065%. In regard to this clonotype: The germline gene is not matched at one end of the junction; a read error may be the cause.

The chain employs TRBV5-5 and TRBJ2-5, with D perhaps being TRBD1 or TRBD2 (6 bases each). The source material was CD4+ T cells from PBMCs. The receptor was derived from a human donor with multiple sclerosis. The CDR3 loop is CASSFLSGGGQGTQYF. CDR3 in DNA: TGTGCCAGCAGCTTCCTGAGCGGAGGGGGTCAAGGGACCCAGTACTTC.